Only a few counts were recorded for the clone carrying this T cell receptor beta chain. Its antigen is as yet unknown. Sequencing targeted expressed TCRB transcripts, as all isolated RNA had been reverse transcribed. Assay: immunoSEQ multiplex PCR; the TCRdb copy retains only in-frame clones and omits some. This sample has approximately 250,000 clones; 11% occur once, and the top ten carry roughly 0.017%. This entry belongs to a study of beta chain features in type 1 diabetes. Study findings and constraints: TCRB repertoires of naive, central memory and Treg cells appeared more similar among patients than among healthy donors. There were fewer insertions and more deletions at the VDJ junctions of type 1 diabetes patients. Equally in patients and controls, PCR might preferentially amplify shorter templates. Type 1 diabetes patients had moderately but significantly shorter TCRB CDR3s in all four CD4+ subsets.

Per the germline V gene, CDR1 is SGHDT and CDR2 is YYEEEE. The CDR3 consists of 14 residues. Deletions cut 0 bases from V and 8 bases from J, with 14 bases between. The purity of all sorted populations exceeded 95%. The origin of this receptor is a man younger than 45 with type 1 diabetes. Sequenced sample: naive CD4+ T cells from blood. The chain is built from TRBV5-6 and TRBJ1-2, with D possibly being TRBD1 (5 bases). The CDR3 DNA is TGTGCCAGCAGCTTGGGGGGCGCGTCCTACGGCTACACCTTC. Its translation is CASSLGGASYGYTF.